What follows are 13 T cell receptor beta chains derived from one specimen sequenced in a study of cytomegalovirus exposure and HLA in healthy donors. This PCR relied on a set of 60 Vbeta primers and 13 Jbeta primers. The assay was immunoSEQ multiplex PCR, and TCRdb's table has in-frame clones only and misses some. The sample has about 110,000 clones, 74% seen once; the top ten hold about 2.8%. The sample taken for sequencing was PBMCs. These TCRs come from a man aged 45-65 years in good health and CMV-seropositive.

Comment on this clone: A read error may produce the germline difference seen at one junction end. CDR3 bases: TGTGCCAGCAGCTACTCCGGGACAGGGGGGTACGAGCAGTACTTC. It specifies CASSYSGTGGYEQYF. This chain uses TRBV6-6 with TRBJ2-7; 11 bases fit TRBD1. The CDR3 length is 15 residues. Germline CDR1 and CDR2: MNHNY and SVGAGI (reference sequence).

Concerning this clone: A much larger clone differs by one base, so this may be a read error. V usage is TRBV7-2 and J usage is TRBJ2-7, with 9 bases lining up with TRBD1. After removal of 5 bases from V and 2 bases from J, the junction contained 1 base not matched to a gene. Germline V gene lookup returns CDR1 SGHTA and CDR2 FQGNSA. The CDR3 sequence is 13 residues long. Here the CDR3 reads CASSRDRAYEQYF. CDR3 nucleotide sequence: TGTGCCAGCAGCCGGGACAGGGCCTACGAGCAGTACTTC.

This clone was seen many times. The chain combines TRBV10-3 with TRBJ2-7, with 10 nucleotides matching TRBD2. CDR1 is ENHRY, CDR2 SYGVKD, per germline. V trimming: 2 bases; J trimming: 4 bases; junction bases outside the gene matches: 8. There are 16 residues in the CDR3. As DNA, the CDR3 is TGTGCCATCAGTGAGGGACTAGCGGACTTAGGGTACGAGCAGTACTTC. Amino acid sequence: CAISEGLADLGYEQYF.

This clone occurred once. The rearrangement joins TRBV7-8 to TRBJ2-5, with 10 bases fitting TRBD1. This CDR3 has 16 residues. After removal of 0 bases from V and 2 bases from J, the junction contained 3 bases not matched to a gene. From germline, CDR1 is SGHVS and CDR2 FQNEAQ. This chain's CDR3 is CASSLAGQGKQETQYF. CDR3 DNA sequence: TGTGCCAGCAGCTTAGCGGGACAGGGGAAGCAAGAGACCCAGTACTTC.

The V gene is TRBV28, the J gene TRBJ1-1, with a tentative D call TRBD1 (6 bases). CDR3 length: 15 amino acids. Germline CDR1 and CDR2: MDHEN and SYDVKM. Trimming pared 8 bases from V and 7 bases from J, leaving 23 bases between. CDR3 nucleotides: TGTGCCAGCCGCCCCTGGGGGCGAGAATGGGGTGAAGCTTTCTTT. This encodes CASRPWGREWGEAFF.

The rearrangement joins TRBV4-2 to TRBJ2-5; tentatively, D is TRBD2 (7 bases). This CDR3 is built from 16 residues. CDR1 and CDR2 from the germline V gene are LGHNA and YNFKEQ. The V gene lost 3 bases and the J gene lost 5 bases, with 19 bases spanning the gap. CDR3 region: CASSQGGGGHKETQYF. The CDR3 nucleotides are TGTGCCAGCAGCCAGGGTGGGGGGGGCCATAAGGAGACCCAGTACTTC.

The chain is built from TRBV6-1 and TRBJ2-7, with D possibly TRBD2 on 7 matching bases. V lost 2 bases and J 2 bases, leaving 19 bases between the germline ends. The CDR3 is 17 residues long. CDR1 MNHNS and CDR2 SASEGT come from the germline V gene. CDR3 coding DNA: TGTGCCAGCAGTGAACATGGGGCCGGGGGGCCCCCCTACGAGCAGTACTTC. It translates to CASSEHGAGGPPYEQYF.

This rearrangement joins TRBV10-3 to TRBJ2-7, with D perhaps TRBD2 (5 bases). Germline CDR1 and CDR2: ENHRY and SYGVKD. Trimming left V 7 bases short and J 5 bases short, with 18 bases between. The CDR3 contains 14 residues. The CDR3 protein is CAINELGVGNEQYF. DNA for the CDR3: TGTGCCATCAATGAACTAGGTGTCGGGAACGAGCAGTACTTC.

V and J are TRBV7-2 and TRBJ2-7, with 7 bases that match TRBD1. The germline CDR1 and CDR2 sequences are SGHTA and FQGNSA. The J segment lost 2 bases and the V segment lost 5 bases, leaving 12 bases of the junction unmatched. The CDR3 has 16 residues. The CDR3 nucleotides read TGTGCCAGCAGCCGAATCCTAACTACAGGGGCCTACGAGCAGTACTTC. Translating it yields CASSRILTTGAYEQYF. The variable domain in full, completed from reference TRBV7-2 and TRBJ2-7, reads GAGVSQSPSNKVTEKGKDVELRCDPISGHTALYWYRQSLGQGLEFLIYFQGNSAPDKSGLPSDRFSAERTGGSVSTLTIQRTQQEDSAVYLCASSRILTTGAYEQYFGPGTRLTVT.

CDR3 residues: CASSFRLATGELFF. DNA for the CDR3: TGTGCCAGCAGCTTCCGACTAGCCACCGGGGAGCTGTTTTTT. The V gene is TRBV7-2, the J gene TRBJ2-2; TRBD2 matches at 7 bases. The V and J ends lost 3 bases and 4 bases, in that order; junction bases with no gene match: 2. The CDR3 is made up of 14 amino acids. CDR1 SGHTA and CDR2 FQGNSA come from the germline V gene.

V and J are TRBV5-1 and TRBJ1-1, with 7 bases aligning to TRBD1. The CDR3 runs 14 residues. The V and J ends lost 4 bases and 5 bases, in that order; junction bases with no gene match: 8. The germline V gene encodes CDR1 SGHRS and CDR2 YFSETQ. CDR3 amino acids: CASSPFRRGTEAFF. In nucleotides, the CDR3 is TGCGCCAGCAGCCCCTTCCGCAGGGGGACTGAAGCTTTCTTT. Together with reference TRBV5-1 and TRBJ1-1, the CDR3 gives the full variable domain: KAGVTQTPRYLIKTRGQQVTLSCSPISGHRSVSWYQQTPGQGLQFLFEYFSETQRNKGNFPGRFSGRQFSNSRSEMNVSTLELGDSALYLCASSPFRRGTEAFFGQGTRLTVV.

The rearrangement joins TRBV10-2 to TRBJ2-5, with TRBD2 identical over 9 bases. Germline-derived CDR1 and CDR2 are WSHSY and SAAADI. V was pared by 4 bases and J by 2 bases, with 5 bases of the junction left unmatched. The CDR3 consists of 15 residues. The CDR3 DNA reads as TGCGCCAGCAGTGGCCCAGCGGGAGGACAAGAGACCCAGTACTTC. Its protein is CASSGPAGGQETQYF.

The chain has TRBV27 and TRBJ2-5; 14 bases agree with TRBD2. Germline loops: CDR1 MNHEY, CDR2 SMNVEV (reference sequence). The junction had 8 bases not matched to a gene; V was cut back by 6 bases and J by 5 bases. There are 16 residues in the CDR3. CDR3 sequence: CASRRGTSGGSETQYF. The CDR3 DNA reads TGTGCCAGCAGGAGAGGGACTAGCGGGGGTTCCGAGACCCAGTACTTC.